A single sample is the source of the 19 T cell receptor beta chains below, sequenced in a study of T cell responses to AZD1222 COVID-19 vaccine. TCRdb keeps only in-frame clones here, not all; method: immunoSEQ multiplex PCR. The sample includes 100,000 to 150,000 clones, approximately 88% of them seen just once. Here the sequenced sample was peripheral blood, taken on day 0 of AZD1222 vaccination. These receptors all stem from an adult in good health.

V and J are TRBV2 and TRBJ1-1; no firm D call. CDR1 is SNHLY and CDR2 is FYNNEI in the germline V gene. The length of the CDR3 is 13 residues. V was clipped by 3 bases and J by 2 bases, with 7 bases between them. The CDR3 region has the DNA TGTGCCAGCAGTGAGTCGCTTAACACTGAAGCTTTCTTT. Translating gives CASSESLNTEAFF.

In nucleotides, the CDR3 is TGTGCCAGCAGTCCCGGGGAGGGGACAACTTCTGAAGCTTTCTTT. Translated: CASSPGEGTTSEAFF. The chain has TRBV27 and TRBJ1-1, with D perhaps TRBD1 (6 bases). Trimming took off 5 bases at V and 6 bases at J, with 19 bases between the two ends. This CDR3 has 15 amino acids. From germline, CDR1 is MNHEY and CDR2 SMNVEV (reference sequence).

This clone was seen only once. V gene TRBV7-3 combines with J gene TRBJ1-4; D might be TRBD1 (6 bases). V lost 4 bases and J lost 7, with 16 bases in between. The length of the CDR3 is 15 residues. Germline V CDR1 and CDR2: SGHTA, FQGTGA. The DNA of the CDR3 is TGTGCCAGCAGCTCAAACGGGGGGCAGGCTGAAAAACTGTTTTTT. It yields the protein CASSSNGGQAEKLFF.

This rearrangement joins TRBV5-4 to TRBJ1-2; D gene ambiguous. This CDR3 region has 15 residues. Germline loops: CDR1 SGHNT, CDR2 YYREEE (reference sequence). Trimming took 6 bases from V and 1 from J, leaving 16 bases between them. CDR3 region: CASNPTPAGNYGYTF. Here the CDR3 DNA reads TGTGCCAGCAACCCGACCCCAGCGGGTAACTATGGCTACACCTTC.

The chain employs TRBV29-1 and TRBJ2-7; the match to TRBD2 covers 10 bases. Unmatched junction bases numbered 2, after V lost 5 bases and J lost 1 base. The V gene's germline CDR1 is SQVTM and CDR2 ANQGSEA. The CDR3 totals 13 residues. The CDR3 DNA is TGCAGCGTTAGACTAGCGGGTTCCTACGAGCAGTACTTC. Its protein product is CSVRLAGSYEQYF.

V and J are TRBV9 and TRBJ2-7, with D uncertain. CDR1 SGDLS and CDR2 YYNGEE come from the germline V gene. Trimming stripped 2 bases from V and 4 bases from J, with 13 bases between. The CDR3 runs to 14 residues. The DNA of the CDR3 is TGTGCCAGCAGCGTTACCGACTTGCCATACGAGCAGTACTTC. Its protein product is CASSVTDLPYEQYF.

The genes are TRBV25-1 and TRBJ2-3; D might be TRBD2 (6 bases). The CDR3 extends over 16 amino acids. V was shortened by 3 bases and J by 3 bases, with 16 bases between the two germline ends. Germline CDR1 MGHDK, CDR2 SYGVNS. The CDR3 nucleotides read TGTGCCAGCAGTGATTACGGCGGGGTAAGGACAGATACGCAGTATTTT. Encoded protein: CASSDYGGVRTDTQYF.

This rearrangement joins TRBV11-3 to TRBJ2-2; TRBD1 agrees at 9 bases. V lost 3 bases and J lost 4; bases outside the gene matches: 0. Germline values: CDR1 SGHNT, CDR2 YENEEA. This CDR3 has 14 amino acids. In nucleotides, the CDR3 is TGTGCCAGCAGCTTGACAGGGGGCACCGGGGAGCTGTTTTTT. It codes for CASSLTGGTGELFF.

The chain has TRBV11-2 and TRBJ2-7; 9 positions match TRBD1. With 5 bases clipped from V and 2 bases from J, the junction kept 7 bases outside the gene matches. This CDR3 spans 15 amino acids. Germline V CDR1 and CDR2: SGHAT, FQNNGV. The CDR3 coding sequence is TGTGCCAGCAGCGCAGGGACAGGGATTACCTACGAGCAGTACTTC. Protein: CASSAGTGITYEQYF.

V gene TRBV11-2 combines with J gene TRBJ1-3; D is uncertain. Trimming cost V 0 bases and J 4 bases, with 10 bases left between them. The CDR3 length is 15 residues. The germline gives CDR1 SGHAT, CDR2 FQNNGV. CDR3 residues: CASSLEPNAGNTIYF. The CDR3 coding sequence is TGTGCCAGCAGCTTAGAACCTAACGCAGGAAACACCATATATTTT.

CDR3 residues: CASSTSGPSYNEQFF. DNA for the CDR3: TGCGCCAGCAGCACTAGCGGGCCCTCCTACAATGAGCAGTTCTTC. The chain recombines TRBV5-1 with TRBJ2-1; 9 bases agree with TRBD2. Germline V gene sequence: CDR1 SGHRS, CDR2 YFSETQ. The trim removed 4 bases at V and 0 bases at J, leaving 2 bases unmatched. The CDR3 sequence is 15 residues long.

V usage is TRBV30 and J usage is TRBJ1-1, with D perhaps matching TRBD1 (5 bases). Between the trimmed V and J ends, which lost 6 bases and 3 bases, there was a span of 17 bases. In germline, CDR1 is GTSNPN, CDR2 SVGIG (reference sequence). The CDR3 runs 14 residues. CDR3 DNA sequence: TGTGCCTGTTTAGGCGGGGCAGCCTACACTGAAGCTTTCTTT. Translating gives CACLGGAAYTEAFF.

Only one count was recorded for this clone. The genes are TRBV19 and TRBJ1-1; 12 positions agree with TRBD1. The germline V gene encodes CDR1 LNHDA and CDR2 SQIVND (reference sequence). The CDR3 runs 16 residues. V lost 6 bases to trimming and J lost 1 base; unmatched junction nucleotides: 6. In DNA form, the CDR3 reads TGTGCCAGTAGGGGGACAGGGGGCGGTAGGAACACTGAAGCTTTCTTT. Translated, it gives CASRGTGGGRNTEAFF.

The rearrangement uses TRBV12-3 or TRBV12-4 and TRBJ1-1; D might be TRBD1 (5 bases). V shed 6 bases and J shed 1 base, with 9 bases lying between them. This CDR3 comprises 13 residues. DNA of the CDR3: TGTGCCAGCAGCGGACAACAGAACACTGAAGCTTTCTTT. Protein sequence: CASSGQQNTEAFF.

This clone was seen a handful of times. The rearrangement joins TRBV5-6 to TRBJ1-5; D call uncertain. CDR3 length equals 15 residues. The V gene lost 1 base and the J gene lost 0 bases, with 8 bases spanning the gap. Germline V gives CDR1 SGHDT, CDR2 YYEEEE. The CDR3 DNA is TGTGCCAGCAGCTTGTTACAGCATAGCAATCAGCCCCAGCATTTT. It is translated as CASSLLQHSNQPQHF. The full variable domain, with the rest looked up from reference TRBV5-6 and TRBJ1-5, is DAGVTQSPTHLIKTRGQQVTLRCSPKSGHDTVSWYQQALGQGPQFIFQYYEEEERQRGNFPDRFSGHQFPNYSSELNVNALLLGDSALYLCASSLLQHSNQPQHFGDGTRLSIL.

CDR3 sequence (DNA): TGTGCCAGCAGCGTAAGCGGGAGCATATACGAGCAGTACTTC. Amino acid sequence: CASSVSGSIYEQYF. The chain couples TRBV7-2 to TRBJ2-7, with TRBD2 matching 8 bases. V shed 5 bases and J 4 bases; nucleotides not matched to a gene: 7. The length of the CDR3 is 14 residues. Per the germline V gene, CDR1 is SGHTA and CDR2 is FQGNSA. Variable domain in full (rest from reference TRBV7-2 and TRBJ2-7): GAGVSQSPSNKVTEKGKDVELRCDPISGHTALYWYRQSLGQGLEFLIYFQGNSAPDKSGLPSDRFSAERTGGSVSTLTIQRTQQEDSAVYLCASSVSGSIYEQYFGPGTRLTVT.

The chain is built from TRBV19 and TRBJ1-5; D may be TRBD1 (6 bases). This CDR3 region has 13 residues. Germline CDR1 is LNHDA and CDR2 is SQIVND (reference sequence). Trimming left V 7 bases short and J 2 bases short, with 9 bases between. The DNA for the CDR3 is TGTGCCAGTACGACAGGAGGCAATCAGCCCCAGCATTTT. It codes for CASTTGGNQPQHF.

The chain uses TRBV2 and TRBJ2-2; 10 bases map to TRBD2. Trimming removed 5 bases from V and 4 bases from J; junction bases left unmatched: 7. The CDR3 runs 16 residues. Germline lookup yields CDR1 SNHLY and CDR2 FYNNEI. CDR3 DNA: TGTGCCAGCAGTACCCCTAGCGGGGGTGTCACCGGGGAGCTGTTTTTT. It is translated as CASSTPSGGVTGELFF.

This chain uses TRBV30 with TRBJ1-2; D ambiguous. V lost 0 bases and J 6 bases, leaving 8 bases between the germline ends. CDR1 is GTSNPN and CDR2 is SVGIG in the germline V gene (reference sequence). CDR3 length equals 12 residues. CDR3 loop: CAWSVAENGYTF. DNA for the CDR3: TGTGCCTGGAGTGTGGCAGAAAATGGCTACACCTTC.